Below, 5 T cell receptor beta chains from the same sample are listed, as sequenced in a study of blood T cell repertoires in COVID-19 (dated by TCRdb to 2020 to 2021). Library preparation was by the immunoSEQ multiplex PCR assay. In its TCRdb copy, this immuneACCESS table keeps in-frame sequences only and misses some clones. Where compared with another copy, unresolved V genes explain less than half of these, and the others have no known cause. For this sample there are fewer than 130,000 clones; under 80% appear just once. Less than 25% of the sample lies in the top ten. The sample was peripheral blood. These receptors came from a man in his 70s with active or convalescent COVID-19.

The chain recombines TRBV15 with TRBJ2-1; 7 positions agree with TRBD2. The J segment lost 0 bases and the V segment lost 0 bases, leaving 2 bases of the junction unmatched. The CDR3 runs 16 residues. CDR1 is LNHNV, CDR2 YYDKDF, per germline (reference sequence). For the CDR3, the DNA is TGTGCCACCAGCAGAGATGGCGGGAGCTCCTACAATGAGCAGTTCTTC. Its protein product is CATSRDGGSSYNEQFF.

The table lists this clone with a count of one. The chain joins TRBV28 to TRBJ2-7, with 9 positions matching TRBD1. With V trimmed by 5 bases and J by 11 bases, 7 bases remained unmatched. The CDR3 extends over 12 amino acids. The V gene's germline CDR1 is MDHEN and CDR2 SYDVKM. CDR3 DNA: TGTGCCAGCAGTAGGGACAGGGTGAAGGAGTACTTC. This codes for CASSRDRVKEYF.

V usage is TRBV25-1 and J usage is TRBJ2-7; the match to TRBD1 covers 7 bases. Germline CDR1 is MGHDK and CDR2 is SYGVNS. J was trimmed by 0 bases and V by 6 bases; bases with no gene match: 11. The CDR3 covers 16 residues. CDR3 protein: CASRQDRQGYSYEQYF. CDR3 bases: TGTGCCAGCAGGCAGGATCGACAGGGATACTCCTACGAGCAGTACTTC.

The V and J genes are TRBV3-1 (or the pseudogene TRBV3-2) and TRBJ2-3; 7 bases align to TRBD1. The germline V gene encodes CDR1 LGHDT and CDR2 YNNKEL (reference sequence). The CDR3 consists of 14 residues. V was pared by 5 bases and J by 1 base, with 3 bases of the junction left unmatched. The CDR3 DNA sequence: TGTGCCAGCAGCTTCGGACAGGGCACAGATACGCAGTATTTT. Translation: CASSFGQGTDTQYF.

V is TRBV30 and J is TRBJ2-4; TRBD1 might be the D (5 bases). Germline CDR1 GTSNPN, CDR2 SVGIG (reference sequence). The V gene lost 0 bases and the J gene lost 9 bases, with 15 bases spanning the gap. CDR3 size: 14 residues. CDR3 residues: CAWSVGQGESIQYF. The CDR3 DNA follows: TGTGCCTGGAGTGTTGGTCAGGGTGAGAGCATTCAGTACTTC. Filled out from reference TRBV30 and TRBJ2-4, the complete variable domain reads SQTIHQWPATLVQPVGSPLSLECTVEGTSNPNLYWYRQAAGRGLQLLFYSVGIGQISSEVPQNLSASRPQDRQFILSSKKLLLSDSGFYLCAWSVGQGESIQYFGAGTRLSVL.